What follows are 24 T cell receptor beta chains derived from one specimen sequenced in a study of technical replicates of blood from a handful of donors. The method was immunoSEQ multiplex PCR; TCRdb's version includes in-frame clones alone and lacks a portion of them. The sample has more than 9,500 clones, roughly 93% seen once. Sequenced material: PBMCs. Source of these receptors: a human donor in good health.

The chain has TRBV5-4 and TRBJ2-7; perhaps TRBD1 as D (6 bases). The V gene's germline CDR1 is SGHNT and CDR2 YYREEE (reference sequence). The CDR3 has 13 amino acids. The germline V and J ends were trimmed by 4 bases and 6 bases, with 14 bases remaining between them. For the CDR3, the DNA is TGTGCCAGCAGCAGGGACACTCGAGGCGAGCAGTACTTC. Its protein is CASSRDTRGEQYF.

The chain uses TRBV18 and TRBJ1-3; 10 nucleotides align to TRBD1. Germline CDR1 reads KGHSH; CDR2 reads LQKENI. V trimming: 4 bases; J trimming: 3 bases; junction bases outside the gene matches: 3. The CDR3 has 15 amino acids. The CDR3 sequence is CASSRQGADGNTIYF. The CDR3 region has the DNA TGTGCCAGCTCACGACAGGGGGCAGATGGAAACACCATATATTTT.

The V call is TRBV6-1, the J call TRBJ1-2; D perhaps matches TRBD1 (6 bases). Trimming shortened V by 0 bases and J by 3 bases, and 11 bases separated the two germline ends. The length of the CDR3 is 15 residues. The germline CDR1 and CDR2 sequences are MNHNS and SASEGT. The CDR3 region has the DNA TGTGCCAGCAGTGAAGCGGGGGCCCAGCACTATGGCTACACCTTC. It encodes CASSEAGAQHYGYTF.

The CDR3 loop reads CASSSEAGELFF. The CDR3 DNA sequence: TGTGCCAGCAGCTCGGAGGCCGGGGAGCTGTTTTTT. This chain joins TRBV11-2 and TRBJ2-2; the D gene is possibly TRBD2 (5 bases). The germline V gene has CDR1 SGHAT and CDR2 FQNNGV. Trimming pared 4 bases from V and 6 bases from J, leaving 6 bases between. The CDR3 is 12 amino acids.

The J gene is TRBJ2-2, the V gene TRBV2, with D perhaps TRBD1 (6 bases). CDR1 and CDR2 (germline): SNHLY, FYNNEI. The length of the CDR3 is 13 residues. Trimming stripped 6 bases from V and 4 bases from J, with 9 bases between. CDR3 DNA: TGTGCCAGCAGGACAGGAATCACCGGGGAGCTGTTTTTT. Translating it yields CASRTGITGELFF.

This rearrangement joins TRBV12-2 to TRBJ2-3; the tabulated D call, TRBD2, remains unverified against the DNA. TRBV12-2 is shown as a pseudogene. The CDR3 length is 18 residues. CDR3 region: CASRFKFASGKRADTQYF. In DNA form, the CDR3 reads TGTGCAAGTCGCTTTAAGTTCGCTAGCGGGAAGAGGGCAGATACGCAGTATTTT.

The rearrangement joins TRBV18 to TRBJ2-3; D is unclear. The V gene's germline CDR1 is KGHSH and CDR2 LQKENI. V lost 3 bases and J lost 0, with 10 bases in between. CDR3 length: 15 residues. In nucleotides, the CDR3 is TGTGCCAGCTCACCTCCCTCAACTAGCACAGATACGCAGTATTTT. Protein: CASSPPSTSTDTQYF.

The V call is TRBV20-1, the J call TRBJ2-1, with 9 bases aligning to TRBD2. Germline loops: CDR1 DFQATT, CDR2 SNEGSKA (reference sequence). The CDR3 is 11 amino acids. The CDR3 reads CSSGRTGEQFF. CDR3 bases: TGCAGCAGCGGGAGGACGGGTGAGCAGTTCTTC.

The rearrangement uses TRBV29-1 and TRBJ2-1; 8 nucleotides align to TRBD1. This CDR3 has 14 residues. Unmatched junction bases numbered 5, after V lost 5 bases and J lost 2 bases. Germline lookup yields CDR1 SQVTM and CDR2 ANQGSEA. The chain's CDR3 is CSVTRTGTYNEQFF. CDR3 nucleotide sequence: TGCAGCGTTACTAGGACAGGGACCTACAATGAGCAGTTCTTC.

The chain has TRBV6-5 and TRBJ2-7; no firm D call. The CDR3 covers 13 residues. Germline CDR1 is MNHEY and CDR2 is SVGAGI. The V gene lost 5 bases and the J gene lost 3 bases, with 11 bases spanning the gap. CDR3 DNA: TGTGCCAGCAGTAAAACAGCCAACTACGAGCAGTACTTC. Its translation is CASSKTANYEQYF.

The chain links TRBV29-1 to TRBJ1-4; 7 nucleotides line up with TRBD1. Germline V gives CDR1 SQVTM, CDR2 ANQGSEA. This CDR3 contains 13 residues. V was clipped by 7 bases and J by 3 bases; unmatched bases: 5. CDR3 bases: TGCAGCGCTGGGGACAGTTCTAATGAAAAACTGTTTTTT. It encodes CSAGDSSNEKLFF.

Only one count was recorded for this clone. V is TRBV7-9 and J is TRBJ2-1, with D perhaps matching TRBD2 (6 bases). The ends were cut back, 5 bases at V and 7 bases at J, with 21 bases in the middle. Per germline, CDR1 SEHNR and CDR2 FQNEAQ (reference sequence). The CDR3 is made up of 16 amino acids. CDR3 bases: TGTGCCAGCAGCCCAGTGGGGTCATCCCGGGGGAATGAGCAGTTCTTC. This sequence encodes CASSPVGSSRGNEQFF.

V is TRBV6-5 and J is TRBJ2-5; 8 bases line up with TRBD2. From germline, CDR1 is MNHEY and CDR2 SVGAGI. CDR3 length: 15 amino acids. The V and J ends lost 2 bases and 5 bases, in that order; junction bases with no gene match: 7. The CDR3 protein is CASSYNGGRIETQYF. The CDR3 DNA reads TGTGCCAGCAGTTACAACGGCGGGAGGATCGAGACCCAGTACTTC.

The gene calls are TRBV29-1 and TRBJ2-7, with 11 nucleotides matching TRBD1. The CDR3 spans 15 residues. The V gene's germline CDR1 is SQVTM and CDR2 ANQGSEA. Trimming cost V 1 base and J 4 bases; bases outside gene matches: 6. CDR3 nucleotides: TGCAGCGTTGAAGCCCTCGGGACAGGGGGTTACGAGCAGTACTTC. Amino acid sequence: CSVEALGTGGYEQYF.

The rearrangement joins TRBV11-1 to TRBJ2-3; TRBD2 matches at 11 bases. The germline V gene encodes CDR1 SGHAT and CDR2 FQDESV (reference sequence). V dropped 7 bases and J dropped 3; count of bases not matched to a gene: 3. This CDR3 is 14 amino acids long. This CDR3 reads CASTRTSGTDTQYF. The CDR3 DNA is TGTGCCAGCACCCGGACTAGCGGGACAGATACGCAGTATTTT.

The chain carries TRBV12-5 and TRBJ2-4; 10 nucleotides line up with TRBD1. There are 15 residues in the CDR3. V gave up 6 bases and J gave up 8 bases; unmatched junction bases: 10. From germline, CDR1 is LGHNT and CDR2 FRNRAP. CDR3 loop: CASGPGTGDVDIQYF. The CDR3 DNA reads TGTGCTAGTGGCCCCGGGACAGGGGATGTCGACATTCAGTACTTC.

The V and J genes are TRBV30 and TRBJ2-7; 8 bases agree with TRBD1. The CDR3 consists of 13 residues. The ends lost 6 bases at V and 3 bases at J; junction bases unmatched: 7. The germline V gene has CDR1 GTSNPN and CDR2 SVGIG (reference sequence). The CDR3 DNA follows: TGTGCCTGTGAAGTTGGACAGGGCTACGAGCAGTACTTC. It is translated as CACEVGQGYEQYF.

The chain carries TRBV13 and TRBJ2-2; 8 bases map to TRBD2. J lost 1 base, V lost 3 bases, and 4 bases had no gene match. This CDR3 is 16 amino acids long. Germline CDR1 and CDR2: PRHDT and FYEKMQ (reference sequence). CDR3 sequence: CASSLVAGGNTGELFF. The CDR3 DNA sequence: TGTGCCAGCAGCTTGGTTGCGGGAGGGAACACCGGGGAGCTGTTTTTT.

This chain links TRBV6-1 with TRBJ2-7; 8 bases line up with TRBD2. The CDR3 is 13 amino acids. Germline-derived CDR1 and CDR2 are MNHNS and SASEGT. After removal of 10 bases from V and 6 bases from J, the junction contained 11 bases not matched to a gene. The CDR3 sequence: CATRTSRGSEQYF. In nucleotides, the CDR3 is TGTGCCACCAGGACTAGCCGGGGTTCCGAGCAGTACTTC.

The genes are TRBV14 and TRBJ2-3; D remains unclear. The V gene's germline CDR1 is SGHDN and CDR2 FVKESK. The CDR3 length is 18 residues. Between the trimmed V and J ends, which lost 0 bases and 0 bases, there was a span of 16 bases. The CDR3 protein is CASSQEQQLTLSTDTQYF. CDR3 nucleotide sequence: TGTGCCAGCAGCCAAGAACAGCAGCTAACCCTAAGCACAGATACGCAGTATTTT.

The gene calls are TRBV5-6 and TRBJ2-3; 11 nucleotides align to TRBD2. V dropped 3 bases and J dropped 8; count of bases not matched to a gene: 8. This CDR3 has 15 residues. Germline V gene data show CDR1 as SGHDT and CDR2 as YYEEEE. CDR3 coding DNA: TGTGCCAGCAGCTGGGGGACTAGCGGCCCGGCTACGCAGTATTTT. It codes for CASSWGTSGPATQYF. Variable domain in full (rest from reference TRBV5-6 and TRBJ2-3): DAGVTQSPTHLIKTRGQQVTLRCSPKSGHDTVSWYQQALGQGPQFIFQYYEEEERQRGNFPDRFSGHQFPNYSSELNVNALLLGDSALYLCASSWGTSGPATQYFGPGTRLTVL.

J is TRBJ1-2 and V is TRBV30, with 9 bases that match TRBD1. V was clipped by 0 bases and J by 7 bases; unmatched bases: 18. The length of the CDR3 is 18 residues. In germline, CDR1 is GTSNPN, CDR2 SVGIG (reference sequence). Here the CDR3 DNA reads TGTGCCTGGAGTGTACCGGGACAGGGCGCGTCCCCTATGGGTGGCTACACCTTC. Protein sequence: CAWSVPGQGASPMGGYTF. The whole variable domain, remainder taken from reference TRBV30 and TRBJ1-2, is SQTIHQWPATLVQPVGSPLSLECTVEGTSNPNLYWYRQAAGRGLQLLFYSVGIGQISSEVPQNLSASRPQDRQFILSSKKLLLSDSGFYLCAWSVPGQGASPMGGYTFGSGTRLTVV.

This chain links TRBV6-1 with TRBJ2-3, with 10 bases matching TRBD2. J was trimmed by 2 bases and V by 6 bases; bases with no gene match: 5. Per the germline V gene, CDR1 is MNHNS and CDR2 is SASEGT. The CDR3 is made up of 15 amino acids. CDR3: CASSPTSGTTDTQYF. The CDR3 DNA reads TGTGCCAGCAGCCCCACTAGCGGGACCACAGATACGCAGTATTTT.

This clone appeared once. This chain connects TRBV7-9 to TRBJ1-2; no reliable D call. This CDR3 contains 13 residues. Germline CDR1 reads SEHNR; CDR2 reads FQNEAQ (reference sequence). With 2 bases removed from V and 4 bases from J, the gap between germline ends came to 8 bases. CDR3 sequence reads: CASSLSPFYGYTF. CDR3 nucleotide sequence: TGTGCCAGCAGCTTATCCCCGTTCTATGGCTACACCTTC.